This is a list of T cell receptor beta chains from one sample in a study of blood T cell repertoires in COVID-19. Clones were sequenced by immunoSEQ multiplex PCR, and TCRdb holds only the in-frame ones, with some missing. The profile shows around 300,000 clones, around 90% of them singletons. The specimen sequenced was PBMCs or T cells enriched from blood (not recorded which). These receptors originate from a middle-aged woman who had recovered from COVID-19. Both conserved end residues are trimmed from each CDR3.

v_gene: TRBV27; CDR3aa: ASSPRRTGNNEQF
v_gene: TRBV5-1; CDR3aa: ASSKFSLAGDSDTQY
v_gene: TRBV9; CDR3aa: ASSVEDRGTEQY
v_gene: TRBV5-1; CDR3aa: ASSLDGGGSTDTQY
v_gene: TRBV28; CDR3aa: ASSLYRERTEAF
v_gene: TRBV7-7; CDR3aa: ASSLGVTSGSGAGEQF
v_gene: TRBV7-2; CDR3aa: ASTQKVAGGTNNEQF
v_gene: TRBV27; CDR3aa: ASSLSAGTEQY
v_gene: TRBV7-8; CDR3aa: ASSLSPRGGEQY
v_gene: TRBV7-9; CDR3aa: ASSLAQGHEQY
v_gene: TRBV3-1/TRBV3-2; CDR3aa: ASPACAGAETQY
v_gene: TRBV27; CDR3aa: ASSTAGTANEKLF
v_gene: TRBV5-1; CDR3aa: ASSYWTGTAGANVLT
v_gene: TRBV6-6; CDR3aa: ASSHPDRGPGYGYT
v_gene: TRBV6-2/TRBV6-3; CDR3aa: ASSTSSSYEQY